This T cell receptor (beta chain) was found in a study of cytomegalovirus exposure and HLA in healthy donors. Trimming at V came to 4 bases and at J to 7 bases, leaving 7 bases not matched to a gene. In germline, CDR1 is SGHRS, CDR2 YFSETQ. The CDR3 runs to 15 residues. Primers included in the PCR were 60 Vbeta and 13 Jbeta primers. Clones were sequenced by immunoSEQ multiplex PCR, and TCRdb holds only the in-frame ones, with some missing. This table has about 150,000 clones, approximately 86% appearing once. The receptor was derived from a woman in her 50s in good health and CMV-seropositive. This rearrangement joins TRBV5-1 to TRBJ2-1; 11 nucleotides line up with TRBD1. Sample: PBMCs. The CDR3 is CASSPTGTGGNEQFF. CDR3 DNA sequence: TGCGCCAGCAGCCCCACCGGGACAGGGGGGAATGAGCAGTTCTTC. Supplemented by reference TRBV5-1 and TRBJ2-1, the full variable domain reads KAGVTQTPRYLIKTRGQQVTLSCSPISGHRSVSWYQQTPGQGLQFLFEYFSETQRNKGNFPGRFSGRQFSNSRSEMNVSTLELGDSALYLCASSPTGTGGNEQFFGPGTRLTVL.